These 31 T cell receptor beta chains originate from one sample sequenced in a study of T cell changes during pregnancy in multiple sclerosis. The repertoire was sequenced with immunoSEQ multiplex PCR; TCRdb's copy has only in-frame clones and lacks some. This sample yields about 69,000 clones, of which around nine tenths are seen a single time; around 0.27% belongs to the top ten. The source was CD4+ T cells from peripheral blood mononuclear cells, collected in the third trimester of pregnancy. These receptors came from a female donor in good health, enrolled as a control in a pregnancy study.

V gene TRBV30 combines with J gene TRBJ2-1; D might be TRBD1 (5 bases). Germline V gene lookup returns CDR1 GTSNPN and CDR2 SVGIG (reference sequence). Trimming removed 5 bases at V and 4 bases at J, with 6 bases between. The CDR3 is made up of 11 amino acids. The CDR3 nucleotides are TGTGCCTGGGGGGCTTACAATGAGCAGTTCTTC. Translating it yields CAWGAYNEQFF.

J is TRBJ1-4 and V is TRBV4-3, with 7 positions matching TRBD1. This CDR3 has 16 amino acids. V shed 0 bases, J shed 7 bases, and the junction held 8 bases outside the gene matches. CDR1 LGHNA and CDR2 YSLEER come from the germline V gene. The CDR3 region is CASSQEGQPSREKLFF. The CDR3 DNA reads TGCGCCAGCAGCCAAGAGGGACAGCCTTCCCGTGAAAAACTGTTTTTT.

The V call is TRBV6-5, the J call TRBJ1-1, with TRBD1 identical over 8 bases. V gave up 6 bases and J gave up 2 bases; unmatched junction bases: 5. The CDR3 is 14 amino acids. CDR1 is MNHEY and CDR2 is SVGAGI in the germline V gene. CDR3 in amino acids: CASRLTGVNTEAFF. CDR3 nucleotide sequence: TGTGCCAGCAGGTTGACAGGGGTCAACACTGAAGCTTTCTTT.

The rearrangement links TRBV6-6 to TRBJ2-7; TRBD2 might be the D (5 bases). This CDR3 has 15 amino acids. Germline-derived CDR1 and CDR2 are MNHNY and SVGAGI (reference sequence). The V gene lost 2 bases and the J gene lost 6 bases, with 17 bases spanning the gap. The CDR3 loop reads CASSYTSGAGGEQYF. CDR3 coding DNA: TGTGCCAGCAGTTACACCTCGGGTGCGGGTGGCGAGCAGTACTTC.

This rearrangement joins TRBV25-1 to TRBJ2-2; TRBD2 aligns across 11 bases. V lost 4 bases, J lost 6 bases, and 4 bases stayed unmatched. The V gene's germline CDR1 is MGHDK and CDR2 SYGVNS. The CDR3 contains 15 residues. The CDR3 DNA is TGTGCCAGCAGTGGCTTGACTAGCGGGGCCGGGGAGCTGTTTTTT. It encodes CASSGLTSGAGELFF.

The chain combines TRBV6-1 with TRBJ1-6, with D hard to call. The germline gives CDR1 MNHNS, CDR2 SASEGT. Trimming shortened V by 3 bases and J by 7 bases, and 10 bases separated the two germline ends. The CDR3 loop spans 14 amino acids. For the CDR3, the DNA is TGTGCCAGCAGTGACTTACTAATAAATTCACCCCTCCACTTT. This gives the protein CASSDLLINSPLHF.

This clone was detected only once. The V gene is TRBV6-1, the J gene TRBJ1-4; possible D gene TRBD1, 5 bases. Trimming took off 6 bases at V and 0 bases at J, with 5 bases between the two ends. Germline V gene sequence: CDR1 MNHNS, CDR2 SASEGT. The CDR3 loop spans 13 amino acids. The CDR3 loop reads CASRTATNEKLFF. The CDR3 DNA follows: TGTGCCAGCAGGACAGCAACTAATGAAAAACTGTTTTTT.

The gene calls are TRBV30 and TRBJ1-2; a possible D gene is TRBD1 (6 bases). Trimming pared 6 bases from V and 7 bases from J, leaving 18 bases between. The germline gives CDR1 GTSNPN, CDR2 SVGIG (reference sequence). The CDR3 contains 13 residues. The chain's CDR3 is CACQGLPYGGYTF. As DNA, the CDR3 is TGTGCCTGCCAGGGGCTACCCTACGGTGGCTACACCTTC.

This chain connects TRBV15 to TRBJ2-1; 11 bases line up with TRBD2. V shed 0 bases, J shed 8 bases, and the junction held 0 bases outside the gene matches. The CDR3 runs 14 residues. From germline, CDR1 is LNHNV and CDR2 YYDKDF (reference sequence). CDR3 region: CATSRELAGDEQFF. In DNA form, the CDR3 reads TGTGCCACCAGCAGAGAACTAGCGGGGGATGAGCAGTTCTTC.

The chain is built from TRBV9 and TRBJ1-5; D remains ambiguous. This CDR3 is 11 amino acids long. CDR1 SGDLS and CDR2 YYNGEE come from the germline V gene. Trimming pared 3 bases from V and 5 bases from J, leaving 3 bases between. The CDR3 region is CASSAHQPQHF. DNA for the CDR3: TGTGCCAGCAGCGCTCATCAGCCCCAGCATTTT. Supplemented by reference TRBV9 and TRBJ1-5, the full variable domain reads DSGVTQTPKHLITATGQRVTLRCSPRSGDLSVYWYQQSLDQGLQFLIQYYNGEERAKGNILERFSAQQFPDLHSELNLSSLELGDSALYFCASSAHQPQHFGDGTRLSIL.

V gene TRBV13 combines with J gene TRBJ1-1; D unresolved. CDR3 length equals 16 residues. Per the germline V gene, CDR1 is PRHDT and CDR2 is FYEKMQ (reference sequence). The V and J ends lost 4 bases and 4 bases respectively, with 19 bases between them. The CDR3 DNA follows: TGTGCCAGCAGCTCCGAGGGCAGGAACCTGGGCACTGAAGCTTTCTTT. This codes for CASSSEGRNLGTEAFF.

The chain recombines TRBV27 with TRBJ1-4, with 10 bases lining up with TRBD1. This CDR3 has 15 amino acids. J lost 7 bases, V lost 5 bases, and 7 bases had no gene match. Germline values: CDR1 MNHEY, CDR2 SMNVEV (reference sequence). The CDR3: CASSLTGGEGEKLFF. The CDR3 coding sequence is TGTGCCAGCAGTCTGACAGGGGGCGAGGGTGAAAAACTGTTTTTT.

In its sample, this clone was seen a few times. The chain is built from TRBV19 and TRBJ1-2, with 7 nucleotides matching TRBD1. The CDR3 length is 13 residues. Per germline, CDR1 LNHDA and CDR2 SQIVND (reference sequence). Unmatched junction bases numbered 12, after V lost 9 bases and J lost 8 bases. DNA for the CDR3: TGTGCCAGCGCAGACAGGGTGAGGGTCGGCTACACCTTC. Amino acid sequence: CASADRVRVGYTF.

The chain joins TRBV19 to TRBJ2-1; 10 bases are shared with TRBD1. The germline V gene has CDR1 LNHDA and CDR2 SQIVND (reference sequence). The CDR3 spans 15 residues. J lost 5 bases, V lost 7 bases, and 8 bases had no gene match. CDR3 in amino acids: CASKQDRGFNNEQFF. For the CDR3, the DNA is TGTGCCAGTAAACAGGACAGGGGGTTTAACAATGAGCAGTTCTTC.

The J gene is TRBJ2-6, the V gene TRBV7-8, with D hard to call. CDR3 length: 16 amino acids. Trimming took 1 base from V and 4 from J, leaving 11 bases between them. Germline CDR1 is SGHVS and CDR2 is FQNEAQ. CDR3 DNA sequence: TGTGCCAGCAGCTTAGTAGCTCCCGGCGGGGCCAACGTCCTGACTTTC. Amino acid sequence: CASSLVAPGGANVLTF.

CDR3 bases: TGTGCCTGGATGGCAGGGTATAACTACGAGCAGTACTTC. Its protein is CAWMAGYNYEQYF. The rearrangement joins TRBV30 to TRBJ2-7; TRBD1 might be the D (5 bases). The CDR3 has 13 amino acids. Germline V CDR1 and CDR2: GTSNPN, SVGIG (reference sequence). The V and J ends lost 4 bases and 3 bases respectively, with 13 bases between them.

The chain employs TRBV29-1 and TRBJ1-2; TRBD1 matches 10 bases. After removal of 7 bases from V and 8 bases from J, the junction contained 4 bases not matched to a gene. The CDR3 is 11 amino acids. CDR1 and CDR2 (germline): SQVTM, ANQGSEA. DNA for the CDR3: TGCAGCGGACAGGGGGCTGGGGGCTACACCTTC. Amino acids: CSGQGAGGYTF.

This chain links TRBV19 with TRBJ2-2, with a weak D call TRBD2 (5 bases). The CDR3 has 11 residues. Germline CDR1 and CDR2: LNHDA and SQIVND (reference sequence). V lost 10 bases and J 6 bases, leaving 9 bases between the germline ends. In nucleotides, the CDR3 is TGTGCCACTCAGAGGGCCGGGGAGCTGTTTTTT. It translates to CATQRAGELFF.

The DNA of the CDR3 is TGTGCCAGCAGCCCGGGACAGGGTAGTCTCGAGCAGTACTTC. Residues: CASSPGQGSLEQYF. The chain links TRBV9 to TRBJ2-7, with 9 bases aligning to TRBD1. J lost 6 bases, V lost 4 bases, and 8 bases had no gene match. CDR3 length: 14 amino acids. Germline V gene sequence: CDR1 SGDLS, CDR2 YYNGEE. The full variable domain, in which reference TRBV9 and TRBJ2-7 provide the parts outside the CDR3, is DSGVTQTPKHLITATGQRVTLRCSPRSGDLSVYWYQQSLDQGLQFLIQYYNGEERAKGNILERFSAQQFPDLHSELNLSSLELGDSALYFCASSPGQGSLEQYFGPGTRLTVT.

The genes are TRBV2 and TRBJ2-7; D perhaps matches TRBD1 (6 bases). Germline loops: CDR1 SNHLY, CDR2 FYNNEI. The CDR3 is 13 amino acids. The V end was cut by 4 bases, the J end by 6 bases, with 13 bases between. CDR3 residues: CASSVDRRSEQYF. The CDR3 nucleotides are TGTGCCAGCAGTGTGGACAGACGGAGCGAGCAGTACTTC.

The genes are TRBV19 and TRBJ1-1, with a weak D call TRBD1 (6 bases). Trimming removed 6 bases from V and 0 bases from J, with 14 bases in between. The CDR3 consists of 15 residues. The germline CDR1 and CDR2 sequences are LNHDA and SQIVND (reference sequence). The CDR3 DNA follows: TGTGCCAGTAGCCTGGACAGCGGGGTGAACACTGAAGCTTTCTTT. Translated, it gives CASSLDSGVNTEAFF.

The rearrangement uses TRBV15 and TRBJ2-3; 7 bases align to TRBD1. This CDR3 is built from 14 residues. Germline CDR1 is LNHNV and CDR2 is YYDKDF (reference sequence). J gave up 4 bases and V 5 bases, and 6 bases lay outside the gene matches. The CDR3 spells CATSDRAKADTQYF. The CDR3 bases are TGTGCCACCAGCGACAGGGCGAAGGCAGATACGCAGTATTTT.

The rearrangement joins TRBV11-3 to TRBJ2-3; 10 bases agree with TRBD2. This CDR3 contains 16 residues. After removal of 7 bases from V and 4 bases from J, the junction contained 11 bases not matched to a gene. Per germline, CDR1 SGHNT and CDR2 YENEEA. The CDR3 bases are TGTGCCAGCACCCTTAGCAGCGGGGGGGGTCCAGATACGCAGTATTTT. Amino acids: CASTLSSGGGPDTQYF.

This chain's CDR3 is CASNRQGYEQFF. Written as DNA, the CDR3 is TGTGCCAGCAATCGACAGGGCTATGAGCAGTTCTTC. This chain links TRBV2 with TRBJ2-1; 7 bases map to TRBD1. This CDR3 is built from 12 residues. Germline V gene lookup returns CDR1 SNHLY and CDR2 FYNNEI. Unmatched junction bases numbered 5, after V lost 7 bases and J lost 8 bases. Complete variable domain (other parts from reference TRBV2 and TRBJ2-1): EPEVTQTPSHQVTQMGQEVILRCVPISNHLYFYWYRQILGQKVEFLVSFYNNEISEKSEIFDDQFSVERPDGSNFTLKIRSTKLEDSAMYFCASNRQGYEQFFGPGTRLTVL.

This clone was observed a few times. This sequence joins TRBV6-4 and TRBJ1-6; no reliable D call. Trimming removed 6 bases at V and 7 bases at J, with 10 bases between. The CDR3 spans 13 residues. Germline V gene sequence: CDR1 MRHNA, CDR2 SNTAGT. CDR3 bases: TGTGCCAGCAGCGTAGACTGGAATTCACCCCTCCACTTT. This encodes CASSVDWNSPLHF.

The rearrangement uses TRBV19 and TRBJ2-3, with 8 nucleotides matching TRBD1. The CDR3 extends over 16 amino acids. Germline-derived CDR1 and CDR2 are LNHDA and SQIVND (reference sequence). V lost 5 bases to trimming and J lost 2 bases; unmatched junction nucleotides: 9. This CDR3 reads CASSLLRGLATDTQYF. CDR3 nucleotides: TGTGCCAGTAGTCTACTCAGGGGGCTCGCCACAGATACGCAGTATTTT.

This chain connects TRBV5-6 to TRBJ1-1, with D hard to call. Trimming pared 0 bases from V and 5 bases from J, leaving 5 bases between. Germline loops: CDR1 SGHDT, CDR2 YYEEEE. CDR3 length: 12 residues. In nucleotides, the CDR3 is TGTGCCAGCAGCTTGGCCATGACTGAAGCTTTCTTT. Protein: CASSLAMTEAFF.

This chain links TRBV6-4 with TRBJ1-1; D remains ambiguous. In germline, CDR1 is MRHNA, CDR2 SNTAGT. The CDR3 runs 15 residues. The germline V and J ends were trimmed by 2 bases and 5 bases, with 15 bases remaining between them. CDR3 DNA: TGTGCCAGCAGTGACGATTCTGAGGGTAAGACTGAAGCTTTCTTT. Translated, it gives CASSDDSEGKTEAFF.

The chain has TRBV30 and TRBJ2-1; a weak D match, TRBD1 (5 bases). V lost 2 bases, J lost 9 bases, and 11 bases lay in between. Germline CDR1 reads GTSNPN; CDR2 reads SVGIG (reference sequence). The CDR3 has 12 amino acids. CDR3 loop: CAWSLGVGEQFF. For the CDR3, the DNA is TGTGCCTGGAGTCTAGGGGTTGGTGAGCAGTTCTTC.

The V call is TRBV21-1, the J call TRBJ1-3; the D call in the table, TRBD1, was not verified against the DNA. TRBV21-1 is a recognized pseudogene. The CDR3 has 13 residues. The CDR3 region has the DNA TGTGCCAGCAGCAACGACAGGGGAAACACCATATATTTT. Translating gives CASSNDRGNTIYF.

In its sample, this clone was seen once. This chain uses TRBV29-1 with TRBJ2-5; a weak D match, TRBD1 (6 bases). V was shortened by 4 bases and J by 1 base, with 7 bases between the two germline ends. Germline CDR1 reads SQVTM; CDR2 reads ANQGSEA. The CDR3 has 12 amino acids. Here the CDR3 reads CSVVDSQETQYF. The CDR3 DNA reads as TGCAGCGTTGTGGACAGCCAAGAGACCCAGTACTTC.